This entry is about one TCR beta chain. Profiling relied on immunoSEQ multiplex PCR, and the TCRdb table lists in-frame clones only, not all of them. The top ten clones hold 5% to 6% of a sample with some 59,000 clones, 85% to 90% of them seen once. Enrollment shut out patients with autoimmune disease history or systemic immunosuppression. The sample is drawn from a study of OX40 agonist ivuxolimab in advanced cancers. Study background: Every patient in dose escalation had hepatocellular carcinoma, melanoma, renal cell or head and neck cancer.

Between the trimmed V and J ends, which lost 4 bases and 2 bases, there was a span of 11 bases. This CDR3 spans 15 amino acids. The germline V gene encodes CDR1 LGHNA and CDR2 YNFKEQ. The chain uses TRBV4-2 and TRBJ2-2; D ambiguous. This specimen was CD4+ or CD8+ T cells sorted from blood, taken in a trial of the OX40 agonist ivuxolimab. The receptor comes from an adult with an advanced solid tumor such as melanoma, head and neck, liver or kidney cancer. The CDR3: CASSLKRYNTGELFF. The CDR3 bases are TGTGCCAGCAGCCTAAAGAGGTACAACACCGGGGAGCTGTTTTTT.